This T cell receptor (beta chain) was obtained from a study of cytomegalovirus exposure and HLA in healthy donors. Findings and limits, study-wide: Researchers reported that a few CMV-associated chains were confirmed in vitro as CMV antigen-specific. Indistinguishability led to the exclusion of some V segments, TRBV6-2 and TRBV6-3 included.

In the PCR, 60 Vbeta and 13 Jbeta primers were used. The protocol was immunoSEQ multiplex PCR, while the TCRdb copy is restricted to in-frame clones and leaves out a portion. The sample yields around 150,000 clones, 80% seen once. Trimming cost V 3 bases and J 4 bases; bases outside gene matches: 5. CDR1 and CDR2 from the germline V gene are MGHDK and SYGVNS. The CDR3 runs 15 residues. For this clone: Antigen specificity is unknown.

This chain connects TRBV25-1 to TRBJ2-3, with 9 bases lining up with TRBD1. The clonotype was recovered from a woman aged 45-65 years in good health and CMV-seronegative. The sample taken for sequencing was PBMCs. CDR3 bases: TGTGCCAGCAGTGACCCGGGACAGGGCCCAGATACGCAGTATTTT. Translated: CASSDPGQGPDTQYF.